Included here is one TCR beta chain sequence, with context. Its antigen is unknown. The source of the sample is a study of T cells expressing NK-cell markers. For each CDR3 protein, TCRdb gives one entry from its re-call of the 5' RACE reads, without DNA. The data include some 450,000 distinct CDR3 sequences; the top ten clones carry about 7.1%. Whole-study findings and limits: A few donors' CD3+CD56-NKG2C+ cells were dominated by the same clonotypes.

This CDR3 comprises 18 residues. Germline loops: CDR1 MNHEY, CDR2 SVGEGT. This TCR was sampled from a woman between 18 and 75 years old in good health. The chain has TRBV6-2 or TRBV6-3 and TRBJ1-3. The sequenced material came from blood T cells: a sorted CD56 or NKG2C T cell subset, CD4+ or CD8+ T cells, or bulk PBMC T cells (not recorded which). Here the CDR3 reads CASRTLNLGPASGNTIYF.